A selection of T cell receptor beta chains follows, all from one sample in a study of CD4 T cells in relation to SARS-CoV-2 and coronaviruses. Clones were read by immunoSEQ multiplex PCR, and TCRdb kept only the in-frame ones, dropping some. This table holds roughly 30,000 clones, roughly 80% found once. What these receptors recognize is not known. The sequencing input was CD4+ T cells from PBMCs, cultured in vitro. The receptors originated from a human donor in good health. The CDR3 runs from the conserved cysteine through the conserved F or W. A D gene is named only where the DNA matches it firmly. Size is omitted from some rows. Given values are once, few, many or a class for expanded clones.

>TRBJ2-2|TRBV12-3/TRBV12-4|-|-
CASSLVQGGELFF
TGTGCCAGCAGTTTAGTCCAAGGCGGGGAGCTGTTTTTT
>TRBJ2-1|TRBV6-2/TRBV6-3|TRBD1|-
CASSLTGGAIRNEQFF
TGTGCCAGCAGTCTCACAGGGGGCGCGATCCGCAATGAGCAGTTCTTC
>TRBJ2-7|TRBV4-1|TRBD1|-
CASSHPIRGTYEQYF
TGCGCCAGCAGCCACCCTATCAGGGGGACCTACGAGCAGTACTTC
>TRBJ2-3|TRBV3-1/TRBV3-2|-|few
CASSQDPGSTDTQYF
TGTGCCAGCAGCCAAGACCCCGGGAGCACAGATACGCAGTATTTT
>TRBJ2-3|TRBV11-2|TRBD2|-
CASSSSGGAWTQYF
TGTGCCAGCAGCTCTAGCGGGGGGGCGTGGACGCAGTATTTT
>TRBJ2-7|TRBV2|-|-
CASSVGSYEQYF
TGTGCCAGCAGTGTAGGGAGCTACGAGCAGTACTTC
>TRBJ2-3|TRBV19|TRBD2|-
CASASGGADTQYF
TGTGCCTCAGCTAGCGGGGGGGCCGATACGCAGTATTTT
>TRBJ1-5|TRBV3-1/TRBV3-2|TRBD1|-
CASSQTGQGNQPQHF
TGTGCCAGCAGCCAGACGGGACAGGGCAATCAGCCCCAGCATTTT
>TRBJ1-1|TRBV27|-|-
CASSLGMGGNAEAFF
TGTGCCAGCAGTTTGGGGATGGGGGGGAACGCTGAAGCTTTCTTT
>TRBJ2-2|TRBV12-3/TRBV12-4|TRBD1|-
CASRPTGAGELFF
TGTGCCAGCAGGCCGACAGGGGCCGGGGAGCTGTTTTTT
>TRBJ2-1|TRBV9|-|once
CASSAVGVAEQFF
TGTGCCAGCAGCGCCGTCGGGGTGGCGGAGCAGTTCTTC
>TRBJ2-3|TRBV9|TRBD1|-
CASSLFEGQGADTQYF
TGTGCCAGCAGCCTCTTCGAGGGACAGGGAGCAGATACGCAGTATTTT
>TRBJ1-2|TRBV28|TRBD1|-
CASRPPGQGARDGYTF
TGTGCCAGCAGACCACCGGGACAGGGGGCGAGGGATGGCTACACCTTC
>TRBJ2-1|TRBV6-6|-|-
CASRRTGGGYAEEQFF
TGTGCCAGCAGACGAACCGGGGGCGGGTACGCGGAGGAGCAGTTCTTC
>TRBJ1-2|TRBV10-2|-|-
CASSPGTNYGYTF
TGCGCCAGCAGCCCGGGAACTAACTATGGCTACACCTTC
>TRBJ2-2|TRBV21-1|-|-
CAGTSGSTGELFF
TGTGCCGGAACTAGCGGGAGTACCGGGGAGCTGTTTTTT
>TRBJ1-3|TRBV5-4|-|-
CASSLVGSGGNTIYF
TGTGCCAGCAGCTTGGTTGGCAGTGGTGGAAACACCATATATTTT
>TRBJ2-1|TRBV28|-|-
CAGSQQGGSSYNEQFF
TGTGCTGGCAGTCAGCAGGGGGGGAGCTCCTACAATGAGCAGTTCTTC
>TRBJ1-1|TRBV3-1/TRBV3-2|-|few
CASSQGGGGHTEAFF
TGTGCCAGCAGCCAAGGGGGAGGGGGGCACACTGAAGCTTTCTTT
>TRBJ2-2|TRBV3-1/TRBV3-2|-|-
CASSQNPPIEGEGELFF
TGTGCCAGCAGCCAAAACCCCCCAATCGAAGGGGAGGGGGAGCTGTTTTTT
>TRBJ1-5|TRBV6-1|-|-
CASSERAFNQPQHF
TGTGCCAGCAGTGAAAGGGCCTTCAATCAGCCCCAGCATTTT
>TRBJ1-2|TRBV19|-|-
CASSRDTGGGYTF
TGTGCCAGTAGTAGGGACACCGGTGGGGGCTACACCTTC
>TRBJ2-5|TRBV7-9|-|-
CASRDAGGETQYF
TGTGCCAGCAGAGACGCTGGAGGGGAGACCCAGTACTTC
>TRBJ2-3|TRBV7-8|-|-
CASSLGGFSTDTQYF
TGTGCCAGCAGCTTAGGAGGCTTCAGCACAGATACGCAGTATTTT
>TRBJ2-7|TRBV21-1|-|-
CASSKERNGTSSYEQYF
TGTGCCAGCAGCAAAGAAAGAAATGGCACAAGCTCCTACGAGCAGTACTTC
>TRBJ2-3|TRBV24-1|TRBD2|once
CATSDLPHGERERATQYF
TGTGCCACCAGTGATTTGCCCCATGGGGAGCGGGAGCGAGCTACGCAGTATTTT
>TRBJ1-1|TRBV7-8|-|-
CASSPGRNTEAFF
TGTGCCAGTAGCCCCGGCCGGAACACTGAAGCTTTCTTT
>TRBJ2-7|TRBV19|TRBD1|-
CASSTPTGSQYF
TGTGCCAGTAGTACCCCGACAGGGAGCCAGTACTTC
>TRBJ2-3|TRBV14|-|-
CASSQRSGSTDTQYF
TGTGCCAGCAGCCAACGAAGCGGGAGCACAGATACGCAGTATTTT
>TRBJ2-7|TRBV27|TRBD2|-
CASRGVGYEQYF
TGTGCCAGCCGGGGGGTCGGCTACGAGCAGTACTTC
>TRBJ2-3|TRBV4-2|TRBD2|few
CASSQEASGATDTQYF
TGTGCCAGCAGCCAAGAGGCTAGCGGGGCCACAGATACGCAGTATTTT
>TRBJ1-2|TRBV4-3|TRBD1|once
CASSQDLRSQGDGYTF
TGCGCCAGCAGCCAAGATCTTCGGTCGCAGGGGGATGGCTACACCTTC
>TRBJ2-1|TRBV10-2|TRBD1|-
CASSELGQGVAGSYNEQFF
TGCGCCAGCAGTGAGTTAGGACAGGGGGTTGCGGGGTCATACAATGAGCAGTTCTTC
>TRBJ2-7|TRBV2|TRBD1|-
CASSARTGPYEQYF
TGTGCCAGCAGTGCTCGGACAGGGCCCTACGAGCAGTACTTC